This TCR beta chain was found in a study of cytomegalovirus exposure and HLA in healthy donors. Study-level findings and limits: The study found most TCR sequences rare, yet found some public TCRs in many donors. Testing in vitro showed a few CMV-associated chains specific for CMV antigens.

The table came from immunoSEQ multiplex PCR; TCRdb's copy has only in-frame clones and leaves some out. The sample shows 110,000 to 150,000 clones, just over 85% of them seen only once. This clone was counted a single time. Antigen: not known. Germline CDR1 SNHLY, CDR2 FYNNEI. Trimming took off 8 bases at V and 0 bases at J, with 14 bases between the two ends. The CDR3 extends over 15 amino acids. The sequence came from a woman aged 18-30 years in good health and CMV-seropositive. This chain links TRBV2 with TRBJ1-5; a possible D gene is TRBD1 (6 bases). Sequencing was performed on PBMCs. In DNA form, the CDR3 reads TGTGCCAGCCGTAAGGCAGGGGTTAGCAATCAGCCCCAGCATTTT. Its translation is CASRKAGVSNQPQHF.